The subject of this entry is one T cell receptor (beta chain). This sample stems from a study of sequential checkpoint blockade in melanoma. Produced via immunoSEQ multiplex PCR; TCRdb's table is partial and in-frame only. This sample carries 9,500 to 15,000 clones, approximately 25% of them seen once, and the ten largest clones take roughly a fifth. Documented treatment: randomized to nivolumab then ipilimumab (arm A) or the reverse (arm B). DNA-damaging chemotherapy had not been given to any patient beforehand. The CDR3 is made up of 13 amino acids. Between the trimmed V and J ends, which lost 2 bases and 1 base, there was a span of 5 bases. Germline V gene sequence: CDR1 KGHSH, CDR2 LQKENI.

This TCR was recovered from a human donor with melanoma. The specimen comprised tumor tissue (inferred from file names), sampled from a patient given nivolumab and ipilimumab in sequence. The V gene is TRBV18, the J gene TRBJ2-5; D unclear. The chain's CDR3 is CASSPGFQETQYF. CDR3 coding DNA: TGTGCCAGCTCACCAGGTTTCCAAGAGACCCAGTACTTC.